One T cell receptor beta chain is described in this entry. Its target antigen remains unknown. Qualities for individual bases were not recorded, and no much larger clone is one base off. The sample originates from a study of control samples from healthy donors and cancer patients (dated by TCRdb to the early 2020s). Between the V and J ends, shortened by 10 bases and 2 bases respectively, the junction contains 14 bases. From the cysteine through the phenylalanine, the CDR3 covers 13 amino acids. Only the CDR3 DNA is retained, 39 bases long and in frame from the first base. In the germline V gene (reference sequence), CDR1 corresponds to MNHEY and CDR2 to SMNVEV. The library was made by the immunoSEQ multiplex PCR assay. TCRdb took this table from immuneACCESS and kept in-frame rearrangements with V and J called. Such tables lack part of the clones; where checked against another copy, unresolved V genes explain under half of the gap, and the rest is unexplained. The sample has about 160,000 clones on record, around nine tenths of them singletons. About 12% of the sample goes to the ten largest clones.

Sample: blood. The sequence derives from a man aged 25-45 years in good health. Recombination joined TRBV27 with TRBJ1-2; TRBD1 might be the D gene, on 6 matching bases. At the DNA level, the sequence is TGTGCCACGGGCAGGGGAGGCAACTATGGCTACACCTTC. Its protein reads: CATGRGGNYGYTF.